This TCR beta chain stems from a study of CD8 T cells in ankylosing spondylitis. Notes on the study in general: Ankylosing spondylitis blood appeared to carry a characteristic TCR beta motif of roughly eight highly homologous variants. Disease-linked clones bore a CD8+ phenotype, appearing relatively rarely in peripheral blood. Reportedly, significant enrichment of disease-linked clones occurred in matched ankylosing spondylitis synovial fluid.

Making the TCR beta libraries involved quantitative 5'-RACE with molecular barcodes. TCRdb re-called the 5' RACE reads through MiXCR, storing one row per CDR3 protein. The sample holds 300,000 to 400,000 distinct CDR3 sequences, 20% to 25% seen once. Worth noting for this clonotype: Its cognate antigen is unknown.

The CDR3 has 15 amino acids. Trimming removed 3 bases from V and 2 bases from J, with 14 bases in between. Germline V lookup: CDR1 DFQATT, CDR2 SNEGSKA (reference sequence). The V gene is TRBV20-1, the J gene TRBJ1-5, with D tentatively TRBD1 (6 bases). The origin of this receptor is a male donor with ankylosing spondylitis. Sequenced input: blood, either unsorted or a sorted T cell fraction (not recorded which). Here the CDR3 reads CSASGGARGNQPQHF. In nucleotides, the CDR3 is TGCAGTGCTAGTGGGGGGGCGCGTGGCAATCAGCCCCAGCATTTT.